The subject of this entry is one T cell receptor beta chain. These data are taken from a study of blood T cells in healthy people across ages. Together with a sample-barcoded 5' primer, a J-beta primer mix was included in a second PCR lasting about 7 to 11 cycles. TCRdb re-called the 5' RACE reads with MiXCR, one entry per CDR3 protein. The sample contains around 900,000 distinct CDR3 sequences, approximately 50% of which appear only once. Material: blood. The sequence came from a woman in her fifties or sixties in good health.

The CDR3 DNA follows: TGTGCCAGCAGCTCCATTGGGGATTGGGTCTACAATGAGCAGTTCTTC. Amino acids: CASSSIGDWVYNEQFF. The rearrangement uses TRBV7-2 and TRBJ2-1; D remains ambiguous. The CDR3 loop spans 16 amino acids. V lost 4 bases to trimming and J lost 3 bases, with 16 bases between them. Germline CDR1 SGHTA, CDR2 FQGNSA.